Presented here are 3 T cell receptor beta chains from one specimen sequenced in a study of blood T cell repertoires in COVID-19. Sequencing used immunoSEQ multiplex PCR; TCRdb keeps in-frame clones, though not all of them. The sample shows some 280,000 clones, about nine tenths of them seen only once. The source material was peripheral blood. These receptors were obtained from a woman younger than 45 with active or convalescent COVID-19.

The rearrangement uses TRBV7-8 and TRBJ2-1; a possible D gene is TRBD2 (5 bases). Germline CDR1 and CDR2: SGHVS and FQNEAQ. The CDR3 has 14 amino acids. V shed 2 bases and J shed 8 bases, with 13 bases lying between them. The DNA of the CDR3 is TGTGCCAGCAGCTTAAATCACGCCGGGGATGAGCAGTTCTTC. Protein: CASSLNHAGDEQFF.

The V gene is TRBV30, the J gene TRBJ2-5; unclear D gene. The germline V gene encodes CDR1 GTSNPN and CDR2 SVGIG (reference sequence). V lost 1 base and J 0 bases, leaving 12 bases between the germline ends. This CDR3 comprises 15 residues. CDR3 residues: CAWSGAWAHQETQYF. The CDR3 DNA sequence: TGTGCCTGGAGTGGGGCGTGGGCACACCAAGAGACCCAGTACTTC.

The gene calls are TRBV25-1 and TRBJ1-6; D unclear. Germline CDR1 is MGHDK and CDR2 is SYGVNS. The CDR3 sequence is 14 residues long. V was clipped by 5 bases and J by 8 bases, with 13 bases between them. The chain's CDR3 is CASSYDGYYSPLHF. CDR3 nucleotide sequence: TGTGCCAGCAGTTATGACGGGTACTATTCACCCCTCCACTTT.